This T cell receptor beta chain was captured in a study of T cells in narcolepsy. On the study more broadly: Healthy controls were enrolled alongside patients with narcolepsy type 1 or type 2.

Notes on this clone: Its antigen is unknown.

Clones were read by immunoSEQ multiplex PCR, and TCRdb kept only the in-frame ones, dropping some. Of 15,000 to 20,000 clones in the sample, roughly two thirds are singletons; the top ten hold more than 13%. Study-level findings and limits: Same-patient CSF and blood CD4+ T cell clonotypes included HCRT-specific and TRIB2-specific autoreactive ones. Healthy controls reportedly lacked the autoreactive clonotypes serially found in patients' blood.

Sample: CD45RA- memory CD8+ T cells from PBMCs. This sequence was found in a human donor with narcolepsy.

The CDR3 nucleotides read TGTGCCAGCTCTTCGGGCCGCGGGGACGAGCAGTACTTC. Amino acids: CASSSGRGDEQYF. The rearrangement links TRBV5-6 to TRBJ2-7; D perhaps matches TRBD2 (6 bases). CDR3 length: 13 residues. CDR1 is SGHDT and CDR2 is YYEEEE in the germline V gene. V was trimmed by 7 bases and J by 5 bases, leaving 16 bases between them.